These 8 T cell receptor beta chains originate from one sample sequenced in a study of blood T cell repertoires in COVID-19. Data came from immunoSEQ multiplex PCR; TCRdb stores just in-frame clones and leaves some out. The top ten clones hold 7.4% of a sample with about 200,000 clones, 80% of them seen once. Sequencing was done on a sample of PBMCs or T cells enriched from blood (not recorded which). The source is a woman aged 35 to 49 with acute COVID-19.

The genes are TRBV18 and TRBJ2-7, with D maybe TRBD1 (6 bases). V lost 0 bases and J 4 bases, leaving 10 bases between the germline ends. The CDR3 spans 14 residues. CDR1 and CDR2 from the germline V gene are KGHSH and LQKENI. DNA of the CDR3: TGTGCCAGCTCACCACCGGACAGCTCATACGAGCAGTACTTC. It yields the protein CASSPPDSSYEQYF.

This chain links TRBV19 with TRBJ2-7; TRBD1 is a possible D gene (5 bases). The V gene's germline CDR1 is LNHDA and CDR2 SQIVND (reference sequence). V gave up 5 bases and J gave up 5 bases, with 22 bases separating them. The CDR3 spans 16 residues. The CDR3 loop is CASSPRTHAGNNEQYF. The CDR3 bases are TGTGCCAGTAGTCCTCGTACCCATGCAGGGAACAACGAGCAGTACTTC.

Remarks on this clone: Within the sample, other DNA sequences also encode this same CDR3. The chain recombines TRBV19 with TRBJ1-1; D uncertain. Germline CDR1 and CDR2: LNHDA and SQIVND (reference sequence). The germline V and J ends were trimmed by 0 bases and 1 base, with 3 bases remaining between them. The CDR3 totals 13 residues. This CDR3 reads CASSIDRNTEAFF. The CDR3 region has the DNA TGTGCCAGTAGTATAGATCGGAACACTGAAGCTTTCTTT.

The rearrangement joins TRBV7-2 to TRBJ1-3, with 7 bases lining up with TRBD1. The CDR3 has 15 amino acids. V was clipped by 4 bases and J by 4 bases; unmatched bases: 7. CDR1 and CDR2 from the germline V gene are SGHTA and FQGNSA. This CDR3 reads CASSSDRRQGNTIYF. The CDR3 DNA reads as TGTGCCAGCAGCTCGGACAGGCGGCAAGGAAACACCATATATTTT.

This rearrangement joins TRBV30 to TRBJ2-7; D might be TRBD1 (6 bases). The CDR3 has 15 amino acids. Germline CDR1 GTSNPN, CDR2 SVGIG (reference sequence). With 2 bases removed from V and 7 bases from J, the gap between germline ends came to 21 bases. The CDR3 DNA is TGTGCCTGGAGTTTCCCCGACAGGTGGCGTCGAGAGCAGTACTTC. It translates to CAWSFPDRWRREQYF.

The genes are TRBV11-2 and TRBJ2-4; D may be TRBD1 (6 bases). Germline lookup yields CDR1 SGHAT and CDR2 FQNNGV. V was trimmed by 5 bases and J by 8 bases, leaving 13 bases between them. CDR3 length: 13 residues. The CDR3 sequence: CASSTGLSDIQYF. The CDR3 DNA follows: TGTGCCAGCAGCACAGGGCTCTCCGACATTCAGTACTTC.

This clone was observed a handful of times. V usage is TRBV5-6 and J usage is TRBJ2-1; 7 bases map to TRBD2. The CDR3 loop spans 15 amino acids. Germline CDR1 is SGHDT and CDR2 is YYEEEE. V was pared by 2 bases and J by 4 bases, with 6 bases of the junction left unmatched. CDR3 DNA: TGTGCCAGCAGCTTATCGGCTAGCGGTTACAATGAGCAGTTCTTC. Translating it yields CASSLSASGYNEQFF.

This clone was observed a single time. The genes are TRBV7-9 and TRBJ1-4; no definite D call. Trimming pared 5 bases from V and 2 bases from J, leaving 6 bases between. The CDR3 is 13 amino acids. Germline CDR1 reads SEHNR; CDR2 reads FQNEAQ (reference sequence). CDR3 coding DNA: TGTGCCAGCAGCCGAGAGACTAATGAAAAACTGTTTTTT. This translates into CASSRETNEKLFF.